This TCR beta chain was profiled in a study of vaccination effects on CD4 cells after COVID-19. Repertoires were generated with immunoSEQ multiplex PCR, while TCRdb's copy carries only in-frame clones and drops some. Of about 72,000 clones in the sample, about 74% are singletons; the top ten hold approximately 2%. This clone has a single count. Its antigen remains unidentified. Germline CDR1 and CDR2: MGHRA and YSYEKL. V was cut by 1 base and J by 4 bases, with 13 bases left in between. The CDR3 is 15 amino acids. The authors isolated CD4+ T cells after around 10 days of culture. The rearrangement joins TRBV4-1 to TRBJ1-1; tentatively, D is TRBD1 (6 bases). The TCR originated in a human donor who received a COVID-19 vaccine. The sequencing used CD4+ T cells from PBMCs cultured without peptide, collected before COVID-19 vaccination. In DNA form, the CDR3 reads TGCGCCAGCAGCCAAGTAGGCCAGGGGTTCACTGAAGCTTTCTTT. Protein sequence: CASSQVGQGFTEAFF.